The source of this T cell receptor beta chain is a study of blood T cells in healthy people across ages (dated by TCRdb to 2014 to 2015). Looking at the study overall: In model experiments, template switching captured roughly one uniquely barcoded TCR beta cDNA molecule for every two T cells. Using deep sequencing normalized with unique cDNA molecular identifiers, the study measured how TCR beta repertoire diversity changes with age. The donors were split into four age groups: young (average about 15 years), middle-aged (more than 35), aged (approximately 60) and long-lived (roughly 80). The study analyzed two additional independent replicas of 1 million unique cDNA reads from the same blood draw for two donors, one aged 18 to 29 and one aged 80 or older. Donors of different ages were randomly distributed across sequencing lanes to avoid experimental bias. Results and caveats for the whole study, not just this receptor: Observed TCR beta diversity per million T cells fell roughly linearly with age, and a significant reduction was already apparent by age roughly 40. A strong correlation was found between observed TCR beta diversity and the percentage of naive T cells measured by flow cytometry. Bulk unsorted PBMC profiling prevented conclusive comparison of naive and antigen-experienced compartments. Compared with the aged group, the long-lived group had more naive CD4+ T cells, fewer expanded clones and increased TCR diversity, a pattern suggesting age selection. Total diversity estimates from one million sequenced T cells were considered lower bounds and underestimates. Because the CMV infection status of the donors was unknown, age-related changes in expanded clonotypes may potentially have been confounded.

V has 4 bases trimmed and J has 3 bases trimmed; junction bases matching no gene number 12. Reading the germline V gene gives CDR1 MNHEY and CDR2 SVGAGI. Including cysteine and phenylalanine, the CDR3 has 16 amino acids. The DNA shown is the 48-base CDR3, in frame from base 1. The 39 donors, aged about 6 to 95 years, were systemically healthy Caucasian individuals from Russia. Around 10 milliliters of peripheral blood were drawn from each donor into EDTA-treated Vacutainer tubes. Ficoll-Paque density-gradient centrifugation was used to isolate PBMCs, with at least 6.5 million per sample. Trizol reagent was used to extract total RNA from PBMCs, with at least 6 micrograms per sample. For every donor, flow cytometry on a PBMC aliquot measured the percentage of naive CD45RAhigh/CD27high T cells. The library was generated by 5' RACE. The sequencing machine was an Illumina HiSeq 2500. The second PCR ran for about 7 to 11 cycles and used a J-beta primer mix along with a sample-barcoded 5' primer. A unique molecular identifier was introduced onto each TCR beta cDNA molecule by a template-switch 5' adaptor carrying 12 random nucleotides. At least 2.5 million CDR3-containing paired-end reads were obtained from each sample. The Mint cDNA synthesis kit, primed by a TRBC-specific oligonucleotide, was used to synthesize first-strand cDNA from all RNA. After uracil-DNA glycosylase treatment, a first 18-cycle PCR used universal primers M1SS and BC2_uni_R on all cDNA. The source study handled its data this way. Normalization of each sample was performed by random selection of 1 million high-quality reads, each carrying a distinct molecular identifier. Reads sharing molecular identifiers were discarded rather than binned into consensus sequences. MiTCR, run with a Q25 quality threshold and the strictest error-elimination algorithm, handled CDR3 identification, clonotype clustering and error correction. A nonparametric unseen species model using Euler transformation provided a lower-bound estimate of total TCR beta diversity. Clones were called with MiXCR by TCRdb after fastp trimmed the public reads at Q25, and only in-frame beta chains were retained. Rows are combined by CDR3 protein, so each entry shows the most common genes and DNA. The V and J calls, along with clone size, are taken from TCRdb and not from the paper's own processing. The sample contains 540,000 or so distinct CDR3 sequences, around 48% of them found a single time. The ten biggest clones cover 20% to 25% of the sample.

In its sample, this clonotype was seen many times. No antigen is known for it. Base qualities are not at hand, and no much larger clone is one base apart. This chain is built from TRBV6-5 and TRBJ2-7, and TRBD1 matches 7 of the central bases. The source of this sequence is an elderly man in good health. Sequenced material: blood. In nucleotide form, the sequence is TGTGCCAGCAGTTCCCCGGCGCAGGGACAGTTCTACGAGCAGTACTTC. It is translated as CASSSPAQGQFYEQYF.